Listed below are T cell receptor beta chains from one sample, sequenced in a study of T cell changes during pregnancy in multiple sclerosis. The table came from immunoSEQ multiplex PCR; TCRdb's copy has only in-frame clones and leaves some out. The table lists around 60,000 clones, roughly 96% of them singletons. The sequences come from CD8+ T cells from peripheral blood mononuclear cells, collected after pregnancy. The receptors stem from a female donor with multiple sclerosis, enrolled in a pregnancy study. The CDR3 runs from the conserved cysteine through the conserved F or W. The D gene is left open where the match is weak. The size of a clone is reported for some rows only, either as once, few or many, or as a class for expanded clones.

v_gene	j_gene	len	d_gene	abundance	CDR3nt	CDR3aa
TRBV18	TRBJ2-2	16	TRBD2	.	TGTGCCAGCTCACCCCGTGGACTAGAGAGGACCGGGGAGCTGTTTTTT	CASSPRGLERTGELFF
TRBV19	TRBJ2-5	15	TRBD1	.	TGTGCCAGTAGTAAACAGGGGGCGCACGGAGAGACCCAGTACTTC	CASSKQGAHGETQYF
TRBV19	TRBJ1-1	16	TRBD1	.	TGTGCCAGTAGGCCGCCCTACGGACAGGTTGACACTGAAGCTTTCTTT	CASRPPYGQVDTEAFF
TRBV28	TRBJ2-1	16	TRBD1	.	TGTGCCAGCAGTTTGATCCGGACAGGGGCTCGGAATGAGCAGTTCTTC	CASSLIRTGARNEQFF
TRBV19	TRBJ2-7	13	TRBD2	.	TGTGCCAGTTCTAGCGGGAGGGCCGGAGAGCAGTACTTC	CASSSGRAGEQYF
TRBV4-1	TRBJ2-7	12	.	.	TGCGCCAGCAGCCACGGGACTGGGGAGCAGTACTTC	CASSHGTGEQYF
TRBV2	TRBJ1-1	15	.	.	TGTGCCAGCAGTAATCCGGGGTTTACGAACACTGAAGCTTTCTTT	CASSNPGFTNTEAFF
TRBV12-5	TRBJ2-7	12	TRBD1	.	TGTGCTAGTGCAGGGGGTTCGGGCGAGCAGTACTTC	CASAGGSGEQYF
TRBV27	TRBJ1-1	12	TRBD1	once	TGTGCCAGCAGGACAGGGGCCACTGAAGCTTTCTTT	CASRTGATEAFF
TRBV7-9	TRBJ2-1	17	TRBD2	.	TGTGCCAGCGGGGGACTAGCGGGAAAAGGATATTACAATGAGCAGTTCTTC	CASGGLAGKGYYNEQFF
TRBV6-6	TRBJ2-1	14	.	.	TGTGCCAGCAGACACACCGGGACTGACAATGAGCAGTTCTTC	CASRHTGTDNEQFF
TRBV25-1	TRBJ1-1	13	TRBD1	few	TGTGCCAGCAGTGAACTTGGACAGGTAGAAGCTTTCTTT	CASSELGQVEAFF
TRBV9	TRBJ1-4	15	.	.	TGTGCCAGCAGTGGTGGAGCTGAACGGGATGAAAAACTGTTTTTT	CASSGGAERDEKLFF
TRBV6-1	TRBJ1-3	15	.	.	TGTGCCAGCAGTGAATGGGAGGTCTCTGGAAACACCATATATTTT	CASSEWEVSGNTIYF
TRBV9	TRBJ2-1	16	.	.	TGTGCCAGCAGCCCCTTTTGGCGCGGGCATTACAATGAGCAGTTCTTC	CASSPFWRGHYNEQFF
TRBV27	TRBJ1-5	17	.	.	TGTGCCAGCAGTTTATACGGCGGGGACGGTAGCAATCAGCCCCAGCATTTT	CASSLYGGDGSNQPQHF
TRBV7-9	TRBJ2-2	14	TRBD1	.	TGTGCCAGCAGCCCCCGGACAGGGCGAGGGGAGCTGTTTTTT	CASSPRTGRGELFF
TRBV28	TRBJ1-5	14	.	.	TGTGCCAGCAGTGGGAGGGGGACCAATCAGCCCCAGCATTTT	CASSGRGTNQPQHF
TRBV7-2	TRBJ2-1	18	TRBD2	.	TGTGCCAGCAGCTTAATAGCGGGAGAACCGAGTGCGGCTACTGAGCAGTTCTTC	CASSLIAGEPSAATEQFF
TRBV5-6	TRBJ2-2	13	.	.	TGTGCCAGCAGCTTGTTCGTTGTTGGGGAGCTGTTTTTT	CASSLFVVGELFF
TRBV7-9	TRBJ2-1	17	TRBD2	.	TGTGCCAGCAGCACCGGGACTAGCGGGAATCAAGTCGGGGGGCAGTTCTTC	CASSTGTSGNQVGGQFF
TRBV30	TRBJ2-1	13	.	.	TGTGCCTGGGTAAGAAGTAGCGACAATGAGCAGTTCTTC	CAWVRSSDNEQFF
TRBV6-5	TRBJ2-7	14	TRBD1	.	TGTGCCAGCAGATACGGACAGGGGGGCTACGAGCAGTACTTC	CASRYGQGGYEQYF
TRBV13	TRBJ1-1	14	.	.	TGTGCCAGCAGCGGTGGGCTCATGAACACTGAAGCTTTCTTT	CASSGGLMNTEAFF
TRBV2	TRBJ2-5	15	.	.	TGTGCCAGCGGGCAGGGGCCCCAAGACCGGGAGACCCAGTACTTC	CASGQGPQDRETQYF
TRBV5-1	TRBJ1-4	17	TRBD1	.	TGCGCCAGCAGCTTGGCAGAAACACAGGGGGAGGTTGAAAAACTGTTTTTT	CASSLAETQGEVEKLFF
TRBV5-1	TRBJ2-1	15	.	.	TGCGCCAGCAGCCCTGCGAGGGAGTCCTACAATGAGCAGTTCTTC	CASSPARESYNEQFF
TRBV5-5	TRBJ2-1	14	.	.	TGTGCCAGCAGCTTGGAAGCAGGTTTAAATGAGCAGTTCTTC	CASSLEAGLNEQFF
TRBV7-2	TRBJ2-3	12	.	.	TGTGCCAGCAGCTTAGGCGTGAATACGCAGTATTTT	CASSLGVNTQYF
TRBV10-3	TRBJ2-1	15	TRBD2	.	TGTGCCATCAGCGGACTAGCGGAGGGAAACAATGAGCAGTTCTTC	CAISGLAEGNNEQFF
TRBV27	TRBJ2-1	14	.	.	TGTGCCAGCAGTCCGACCGGGAGCTACAATGAGCAGTTCTTC	CASSPTGSYNEQFF
TRBV28	TRBJ1-2	12	.	.	TGTGCCAGCAGTTCCACAAACTATGGCTACACCTTC	CASSSTNYGYTF
TRBV28	TRBJ2-2	15	.	.	TGTGCCAGCAGTTTATACGGCCGGGGCACCGGGGAGCTGTTTTTT	CASSLYGRGTGELFF
TRBV27	TRBJ2-1	10	.	.	TGTGCCAGCGGACGGGATCGGCAGTTCTTC	CASGRDRQFF
TRBV28	TRBJ2-7	13	.	.	TGTGCCAGCAGCCCGGTCGAAGTGGGAGGGCAGTACTTC	CASSPVEVGGQYF
TRBV2	TRBJ1-2	12	.	.	TGTGCCAGCAGAACAGGTACCGGTGGCTACACCTTC	CASRTGTGGYTF
TRBV4-3	TRBJ2-7	15	TRBD2	.	TGCGCCAGCAGCCAGGCCCCGGGGGGGGGCTACGAGCAGTACTTC	CASSQAPGGGYEQYF
TRBV28	TRBJ2-1	17	TRBD1	.	TGTGCCAGCAGTTTGAGAACAGGGGGTTTTTCCTACAATGAGCAGTTCTTC	CASSLRTGGFSYNEQFF
TRBV6-1	TRBJ2-1	13	TRBD2	once	TGTGGCAGCAGGCGCGGGAGTAACGATGAGCAGTTCTTC	CGSRRGSNDEQFF
TRBV11-3	TRBJ2-2	16	.	.	TGTGCCAGCAGCTTAGGATTCGGAGGGCCTTTCGGGGAGCTGTTTTTT	CASSLGFGGPFGELFF
TRBV28	TRBJ2-3	16	TRBD2	.	TGTGCCAGCAGTTTAACGACTAGCGGGAGTTTGGATACGCAGTATTTT	CASSLTTSGSLDTQYF
TRBV28	TRBJ1-4	16	TRBD1	.	TGTGCCAGCAGTTTCCTTCGGACAGGGGATAACGAAAAACTGTTTTTT	CASSFLRTGDNEKLFF
TRBV7-9	TRBJ2-7	11	.	.	TGTGCCAGCAGCAATACCTACGAGCAGTACTTC	CASSNTYEQYF
TRBV19	TRBJ1-2	11	TRBD1	few	TGTGCCAGTACCTCAGGGGGCGGCTACACCTTC	CASTSGGGYTF
TRBV18	TRBJ2-7	15	.	.	TGTGCCAGCTCACCACGGTTGAATAGAAGCTACGAGCAGTACTTC	CASSPRLNRSYEQYF
TRBV5-6	TRBJ2-7	18	TRBD1	.	TGTGCCAGCAGCCCGGGACAGGACCTTTTGACTTCGACCTACGAGCAGTACTTC	CASSPGQDLLTSTYEQYF
TRBV19	TRBJ2-3	14	.	.	TGTGCCAGTAGCTCGGCGGGAAGCACAGATACGCAGTATTTT	CASSSAGSTDTQYF
TRBV25-1	TRBJ2-1	17	TRBD2	.	TGTGCCAGCAGTGAATATGGGTCTAGCGGCTCCTACAATGAGCAGTTCTTC	CASSEYGSSGSYNEQFF
TRBV6-5	TRBJ1-4	15	.	once	TGTGCCAGCAGTTACTCTGGCGTCGGGAATGAAAAACTGTTTTTT	CASSYSGVGNEKLFF
TRBV11-2	TRBJ1-1	12	TRBD1	.	TGTGCCAGCAGCCCCGACAGGGCCGAAGCTTTCTTT	CASSPDRAEAFF
TRBV6-5	TRBJ1-4	12	.	.	TGTGCCAGCGAGGGAAGGCTGGGGGGGCTGTTTTTT	CASEGRLGGLFF
TRBV4-2	TRBJ2-7	15	TRBD2	.	TGTGCCAGCAGCCCGCTAGCGGGGAACTCCTACGAGCAGTACTTC	CASSPLAGNSYEQYF
TRBV20-1	TRBJ2-1	11	.	few	TGCAGTGCTAGGAGGTCCGCGGAGCAGTTCTTC	CSARRSAEQFF
TRBV13	TRBJ2-7	16	TRBD1	.	TGTGCCAGCAGCTTGGCCGGGACAGGGATTTCCTACGAGCAGTACTTC	CASSLAGTGISYEQYF